This T cell receptor (beta chain) was captured by sequencing in a study of blood T cells in healthy people across ages. General observations from the study: The study regarded diversity estimates from one million T cells as underestimates. In the absence of known donor CMV status, changes in expanded clonotypes were possibly confounded. Bulk PBMC profiling left naive and antigen-experienced comparisons inconclusive.

Germline CDR1 SEHNR, CDR2 FQNEAQ (reference sequence). V shed 5 bases and J shed 3 bases, with 14 bases lying between them. The CDR3 loop spans 15 amino acids. A sample-barcoded 5' primer and a J-beta primer mix were used in a second PCR of roughly 6 to 12 cycles. A tag from a template-switch adaptor with 12 random nucleotides marked each cDNA molecule. MiXCR was run by TCRdb on the 5' RACE reads, yielding one entry per CDR3 protein. The sample carries roughly 1,500,000 distinct CDR3 sequences, 42% recorded once. Concerning this clonotype itself: Its antigen remains unknown.

This sequence joins TRBV7-9 and TRBJ2-1, with unresolved D. Sequencing input: blood. The sequence was obtained from a woman aged 18-29 years in good health. The CDR3 loop reads CASSPSEKGYNEQFF. The CDR3, as DNA: TGTGCCAGCAGCCCGTCCGAGAAGGGCTACAATGAGCAGTTCTTC.